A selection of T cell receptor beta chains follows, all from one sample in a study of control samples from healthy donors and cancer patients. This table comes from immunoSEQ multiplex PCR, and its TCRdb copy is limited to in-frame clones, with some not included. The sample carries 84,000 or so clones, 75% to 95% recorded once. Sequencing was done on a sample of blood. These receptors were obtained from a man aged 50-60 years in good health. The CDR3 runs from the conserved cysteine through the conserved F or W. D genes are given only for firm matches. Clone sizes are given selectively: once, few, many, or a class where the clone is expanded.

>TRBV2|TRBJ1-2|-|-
CASSELGLGFSGYTF
TGTGCCAGCAGTGAACTCGGTCTGGGTTTCTCTGGCTACACCTTC
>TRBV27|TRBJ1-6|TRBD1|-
CASSFRGHNSPLHF
TGTGCCAGCAGTTTCAGGGGGCATAATTCACCCCTCCACTTT
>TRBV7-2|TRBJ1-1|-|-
CASSLVGRDTEAFF
TGTGCCAGCAGCTTAGTAGGCAGGGACACTGAAGCTTTCTTT
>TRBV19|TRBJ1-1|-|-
CASSIAPIMRGRTEAFF
TGTGCCAGTAGTATAGCCCCGATCATGCGGGGTCGGACTGAAGCTTTCTTT
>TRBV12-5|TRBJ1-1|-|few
CASGLVLLRTVNTEAFF
TGTGCTAGTGGTTTGGTACTGTTAAGGACAGTGAACACTGAAGCTTTCTTT
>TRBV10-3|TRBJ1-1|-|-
CAISGGPTEAFF
TGTGCCATCAGTGGGGGGCCTACTGAAGCTTTCTTT
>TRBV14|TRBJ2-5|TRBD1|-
CASSPGTGGAETQYF
TGTGCCAGCAGCCCCGGGACAGGGGGCGCAGAGACCCAGTACTTC
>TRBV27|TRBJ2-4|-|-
CASSGGLAKNIQYF
TGTGCCAGCAGTGGGGGTCTAGCCAAAAACATTCAGTACTTC
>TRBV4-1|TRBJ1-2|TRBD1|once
CASSQGSGTGGGYTF
TGCGCCAGCAGCCAAGGCTCCGGGACAGGGGGCGGCTACACCTTC
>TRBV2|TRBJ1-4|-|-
CASSKSRGSTNEKLFF
TGTGCCAGCAGCAAATCCCGTGGGTCAACTAATGAAAAACTGTTTTTT
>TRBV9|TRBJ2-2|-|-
CASSEGTGELFF
TGTGCCAGCAGCGAGGGGACCGGGGAGCTGTTTTTT
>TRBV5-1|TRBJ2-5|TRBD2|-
CASSLGSGGTQETQYF
TGCGCCAGCAGCTTGGGTAGCGGGGGAACCCAAGAGACCCAGTACTTC
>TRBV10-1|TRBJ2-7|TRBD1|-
CASSPHRGNYEQYF
TGCGCCAGCAGTCCCCACAGGGGCAACTACGAGCAGTACTTC
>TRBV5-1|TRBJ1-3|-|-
CASSLAGSVSGNTIYF
TGCGCCAGCAGCTTGGCCGGGTCGGTATCTGGAAACACCATATATTTT
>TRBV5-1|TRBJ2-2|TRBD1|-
CASYDRGNTGELFF
TGCGCCAGCTACGACAGGGGGAACACCGGGGAGCTGTTTTTT
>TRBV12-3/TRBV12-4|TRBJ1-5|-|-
CASSPPQQPQHF
TGTGCCAGCAGTCCCCCCCAGCAGCCCCAGCATTTT
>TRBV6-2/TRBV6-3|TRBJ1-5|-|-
CASSYSGGLGRQPQHF
TGTGCCAGCAGTTACTCGGGGGGCCTCGGTCGACAGCCCCAGCATTTT
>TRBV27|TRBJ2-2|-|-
CASSFGLDGGELFF
TGTGCCAGCAGTTTTGGGTTAGATGGCGGGGAGCTGTTTTTT
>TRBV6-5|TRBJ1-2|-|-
CASSRDGYTF
TGTGCCAGCAGTCGAGATGGCTACACCTTC
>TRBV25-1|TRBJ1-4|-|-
CASSDSTGRGEKLFF
TGTGCCAGCAGTGATAGTACAGGCCGTGGGGAAAAACTGTTTTTT
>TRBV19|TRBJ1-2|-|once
CASMGPLGDPQDGYTF
TGTGCCAGTATGGGGCCACTGGGGGACCCTCAGGATGGCTACACCTTC
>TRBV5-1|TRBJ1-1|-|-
CASSSGATAFF
TGCGCCAGCAGCTCTGGGGCGACGGCTTTCTTT
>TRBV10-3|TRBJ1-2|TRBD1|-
CAITGTGYGYTF
TGTGCCATCACCGGGACAGGGTATGGCTACACCTTC
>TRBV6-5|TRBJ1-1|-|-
CASSYGGSVDTEAFF
TGTGCCAGCAGTTACGGTGGCAGCGTGGACACTGAAGCTTTCTTT
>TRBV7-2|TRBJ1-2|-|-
CASSPGTNGYTF
TGTGCCAGCAGTCCCGGGACCAATGGCTACACCTTC
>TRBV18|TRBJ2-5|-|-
CASSPPPSPETQYF
TGTGCCAGCTCACCACCGCCTAGCCCAGAGACCCAGTACTTC
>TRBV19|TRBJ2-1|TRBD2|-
CASNPGLALYNEQFF
TGTGCCAGTAACCCGGGACTAGCGTTATACAATGAGCAGTTCTTC
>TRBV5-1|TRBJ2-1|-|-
CASSPDGGSYNEQFF
TGCGCCAGCAGCCCGGACGGGGGCTCCTACAATGAGCAGTTCTTC
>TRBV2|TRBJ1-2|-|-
CATETGGIGGYTF
TGTGCCACTGAGACCGGAGGGATTGGTGGCTACACCTTC
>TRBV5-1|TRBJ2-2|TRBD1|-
CASSSSVIQGATGELFF
TGCGCCAGCAGCTCCTCCGTCATACAGGGGGCGACCGGGGAGCTGTTTTTT
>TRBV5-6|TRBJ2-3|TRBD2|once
CASSLAELATNTQYF
TGTGCCAGCAGCTTGGCGGAACTAGCGACAAATACGCAGTATTTT
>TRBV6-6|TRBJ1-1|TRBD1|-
CASSTRTGRGNTEAFF
TGTGCCAGCAGTACCCGGACAGGGAGGGGGAACACTGAAGCTTTCTTT
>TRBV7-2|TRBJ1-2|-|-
CASRRTNSANYGYTF
TGTGCCAGCAGACGCACCAACTCAGCTAACTATGGCTACACCTTC
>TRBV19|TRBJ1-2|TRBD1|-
CASSTGQGGGYTF
TGTGCCAGTAGCACGGGACAGGGTGGTGGCTACACCTTC
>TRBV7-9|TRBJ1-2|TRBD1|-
CASSSGTGLTVYGYTF
TGTGCCAGCAGTTCCGGGACAGGGCTTACCGTCTATGGCTACACCTTC
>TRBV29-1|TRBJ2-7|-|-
CSAKLTAGYEQYF
TGCAGCGCTAAGCTGACGGCGGGTTACGAGCAGTACTTC
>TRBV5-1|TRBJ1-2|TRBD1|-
CASSADRAYYGYTF
TGCGCCAGCAGCGCGGACAGGGCATACTATGGCTACACCTTC
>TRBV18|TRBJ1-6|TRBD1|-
CASSQGQGPNSPLHF
TGTGCCAGCTCGCAAGGACAGGGTCCCAATTCACCCCTCCACTTT
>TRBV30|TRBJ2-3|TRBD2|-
CAWSGGLAVTDTQYF
TGTGCCTGGAGTGGAGGACTAGCGGTCACAGATACGCAGTATTTT
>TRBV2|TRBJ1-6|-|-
CASRSSYNSPLHF
TGTGCCAGCCGAAGCTCCTATAATTCACCCCTCCACTTT
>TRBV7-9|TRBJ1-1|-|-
CASRPVAGTEAFF
TGTGCCAGCAGACCCGTGGCGGGCACTGAAGCTTTCTTT
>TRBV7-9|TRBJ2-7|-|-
CASSLEGGLPYEQYF
TGTGCCAGCAGTCTTGAGGGAGGCTTACCCTACGAGCAGTACTTC
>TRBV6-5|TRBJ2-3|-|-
CASSSQDTTDTQYF
TGTGCCAGCAGTTCCCAGGATACCACAGATACGCAGTATTTT
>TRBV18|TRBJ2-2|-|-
CASSPLSTGELFF
TGTGCCAGCTCACCACTCAGCACCGGGGAGCTGTTTTTT
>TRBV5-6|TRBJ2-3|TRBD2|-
CASSWGAGAADTQYF
TGTGCCAGCAGCTGGGGAGCGGGGGCGGCGGATACGCAGTATTTT
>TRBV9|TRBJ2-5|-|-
CASSVGGVEETQYF
TGTGCCAGCAGCGTAGGAGGGGTAGAGGAGACCCAGTACTTC
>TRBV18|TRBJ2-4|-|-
CASSALWGPKNIQYF
TGTGCCAGCTCAGCATTATGGGGACCCAAAAACATTCAGTACTTC
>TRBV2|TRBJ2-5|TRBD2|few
CASMRGGGGETQYF
TGTGCCAGCATGCGGGGGGGCGGTGGTGAGACCCAGTACTTC
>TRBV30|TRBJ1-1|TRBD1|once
CASSQGEVKAFF
TGTGCCTCTTCCCAGGGGGAAGTCAAAGCTTTCTTT
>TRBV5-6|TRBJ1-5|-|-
CASSLSATNQPQHF
TGTGCCAGCAGCTTATCAGCGACTAATCAGCCCCAGCATTTT